This T cell receptor beta chain was profiled in a study of radiotherapy plus CTLA-4 blockade in lung cancer. Study-level results: Peripheral blood showed expansion of tumor-derived TCR clones after radiotherapy and ipilimumab. Together with interferon-beta, which increased in serum after radiation, early dynamic changes in blood T cell clones were reportedly the best predictors of response.

The CDR3 runs to 14 residues. Trimming took off 1 base at V and 5 bases at J, with 11 bases between the two ends. Looked up from germline, CDR1 is KGHSH and CDR2 is LQKENI. Regarding this clone: Its specificity is unknown.

TCRdb keeps only in-frame clones here, not all; method: immunoSEQ multiplex PCR. The sample contains about 110,000 clones, more than 70% of which appear only once. The sequencing here drew on peripheral blood, taken from a patient treated with radiotherapy plus ipilimumab. The source is a human donor with non-small cell lung cancer that progressed on radiotherapy plus ipilimumab. Some clones in this sample may be carry-over from other donors' samples. The V and J genes are TRBV18 and TRBJ2-5, with D possibly matching TRBD1 (5 bases). This chain's CDR3 is CASSPQGNLETQYF. CDR3 coding DNA: TGTGCCAGCTCACCACAGGGGAATCTGGAGACCCAGTACTTC.